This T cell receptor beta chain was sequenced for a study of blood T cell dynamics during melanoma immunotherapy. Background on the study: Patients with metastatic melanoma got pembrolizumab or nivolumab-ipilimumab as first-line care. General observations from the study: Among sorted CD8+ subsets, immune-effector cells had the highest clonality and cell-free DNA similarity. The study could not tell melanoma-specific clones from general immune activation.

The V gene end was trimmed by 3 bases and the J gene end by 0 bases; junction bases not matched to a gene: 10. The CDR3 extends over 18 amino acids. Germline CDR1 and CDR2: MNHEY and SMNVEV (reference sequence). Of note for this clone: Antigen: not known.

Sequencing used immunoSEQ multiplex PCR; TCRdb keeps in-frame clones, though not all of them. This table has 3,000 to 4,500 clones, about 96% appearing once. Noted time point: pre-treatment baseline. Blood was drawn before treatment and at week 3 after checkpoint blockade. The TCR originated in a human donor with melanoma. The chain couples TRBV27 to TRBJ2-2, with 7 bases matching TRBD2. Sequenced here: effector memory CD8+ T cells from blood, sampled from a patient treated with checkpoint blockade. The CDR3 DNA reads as TGTGCCAGCAGTTTCTCGGTTAGGCTAGCGGCGAACACCGGGGAGCTGTTTTTT. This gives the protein CASSFSVRLAANTGELFF.